Given below is one T cell receptor beta chain in context. The data were obtained in a study of blood T cell repertoires in COVID-19. At the level of the study: Some COVID-19 samples were acute and others convalescent; all came from the United States, Italy and Spain.

Per the original data handling: Cell counts per sample came from amplifying reference gene primers. TCRdb's table, derived via immunoSEQ multiplex PCR, lists solely in-frame clones and lacks some. That table is the source of V, J and clone size, and D and trimming were worked out from the DNA. The sample yields approximately 280,000 clones, about 89% seen once. The V gene's germline CDR1 is MNHNY and CDR2 SVGAGI (reference sequence). Unmatched junction bases numbered 6, after V lost 4 bases and J lost 9 bases. The CDR3 has 15 amino acids. The receptor was derived from a man aged 50 to 60 with acute or convalescent COVID-19. Sequenced material: peripheral blood. The chain is built from TRBV6-6 and TRBJ2-1; TRBD2 matches 13 bases. The CDR3 region is CASSSGTSGVGEQFF. The CDR3 DNA reads TGTGCCAGCAGTTCCGGGACTAGCGGGGTAGGTGAGCAGTTCTTC.